The rows below give T cell receptor beta chains drawn from one sample of a study of blood T cell repertoires in COVID-19. Repertoires were generated with immunoSEQ multiplex PCR, while TCRdb's copy carries only in-frame clones and drops some. The sample yields 200,000 to 250,000 clones, almost 90% seen once. The source material was PBMCs or T cells enriched from blood (not recorded which). These TCRs come from a man younger than 40 who had been exposed to COVID-19. Both conserved end residues are part of each CDR3. The D gene is left open where the match is weak. Clone size is stated in some rows and not others, as once, few, many or a class when expanded.

NA	TRBV12-5	TRBJ2-5	NA	TGTGCTAGTGGTTTGATTATTACGGGGTATGAGACCCAGTACTTC	CASGLIITGYETQYF
NA	TRBV30	TRBJ2-2	NA	TGTGCCTGGAGTGTACTCACCGGGGAGCTGTTTTTT	CAWSVLTGELFF
TRBD2	TRBV11-2	TRBJ2-1	NA	TGTGCCAGCAGCCCTAGCGGGGGCCTCTACAATGAGCAGTTCTTC	CASSPSGGLYNEQFF
NA	TRBV19	TRBJ1-1	NA	TGTGCCAGTAGTAATCCAGTGAACACTGAAGCTTTCTTT	CASSNPVNTEAFF
TRBD1	TRBV7-2	TRBJ2-7	NA	TGTGCCAGCAGCTTTACGACAGGGACCTACGAGCAGTACTTC	CASSFTTGTYEQYF
NA	TRBV7-2	TRBJ1-3	NA	TGTGCCAGCAGCTTAGCTTCGGGTGGAGGAAACACCATATATTTT	CASSLASGGGNTIYF
NA	TRBV11-2	TRBJ1-1	NA	TGTGCCAGCAGCTTTACAGCGAGGGGGGCTTTCTTT	CASSFTARGAFF
NA	TRBV3-1/TRBV3-2	TRBJ1-6	NA	TGTGCCAGCAGCCAACCCTGTGCAGCCAAGGGGAATTCACCCCTCCACTTT	CASSQPCAAKGNSPLHF
NA	TRBV11-1	TRBJ2-7	NA	TGTGCCAGCAGCTTAGACCGGGACATCTCCTACGAGCAGTACTTC	CASSLDRDISYEQYF
NA	TRBV30	TRBJ1-4	NA	TGTGCCCAGGAGAGGGGGGGAAGTGAAAAACTGTTTTTT	CAQERGGSEKLFF
NA	TRBV7-3	TRBJ2-2	NA	TGTGCCAGCAGCCAGGGCTTGGATGGGGGGATGACCGGGGAGCTGTTTTTT	CASSQGLDGGMTGELFF
NA	TRBV15	TRBJ1-2	NA	TGTGCCACCAGCAGGGGAGACGGGGGGTCGGACATTCCTGGCTACACCTTC	CATSRGDGGSDIPGYTF
NA	TRBV7-2	TRBJ1-3	once	TGTGCCAGCAGCTTGTTCTGGGGGCATGGAAACACCATATATTTT	CASSLFWGHGNTIYF
NA	TRBV5-1	TRBJ1-4	NA	TGCGCCAGCTCTTGGGCCCCCTCCAGGACAGAAAAAAATGAAAAACTGTTTTTT	CASSWAPSRTEKNEKLFF
TRBD1	TRBV5-5	TRBJ1-2	NA	TGTGCCAGCAGCTTTAAAACAGGGGGCCGAATCTATGGCTACACCTTC	CASSFKTGGRIYGYTF
NA	TRBV7-9	TRBJ1-5	NA	TGTGCCAGCAGTGACAGTCAAATCAATCAGCCCCAGCATTTT	CASSDSQINQPQHF
NA	TRBV20-1	TRBJ1-2	NA	TGCAGTGCTGTAGGAGAATATGGCTACACCTTC	CSAVGEYGYTF
TRBD2	TRBV7-2	TRBJ2-2	NA	TGTGCCAGCAGCTTAGTAGCGGGGGATTTCACCGGGGAGCTGTTTTTT	CASSLVAGDFTGELFF
TRBD1	TRBV9	TRBJ1-3	NA	TGTGCCAGCAGCACGAGGACAGGGGAGGTTGGAAACACCATATATTTT	CASSTRTGEVGNTIYF
TRBD2	TRBV5-4	TRBJ2-3	NA	TGTGCCAGCAGCCCCGGGGTTGCGGGGGGCCAAAGCACAGATACGCAGTATTTT	CASSPGVAGGQSTDTQYF
TRBD2	TRBV27	TRBJ2-2	NA	TGTGCCAGCAGTCCGACGACTAGCGGGGGGACCGGGGAGCTGTTTTTT	CASSPTTSGGTGELFF
NA	TRBV5-1	TRBJ1-1	NA	TGCGCCAGCAGCTCCCAAGGGGGGGACACTGAAGCTTTCTTT	CASSSQGGDTEAFF
NA	TRBV2	TRBJ1-3	NA	TGTGCCGTCCACAGACAGACTGGAAACACCATATATTTT	CAVHRQTGNTIYF
TRBD1	TRBV27	TRBJ2-2	NA	TGTGCCAGCAGTTGGAGCCTGACAGGGGACGGGGAGCTGTTTTTT	CASSWSLTGDGELFF
NA	TRBV24-1	TRBJ1-1	NA	TGTGCCACCAGTGATTTGTACAGGAAGGCGGACACTGAAGCTTTCTTT	CATSDLYRKADTEAFF
TRBD1	TRBV12-5	TRBJ1-4	NA	TGTGCTAGTGGTCTGGGACAGAAGGCAACTAATGAAAAACTGTTTTTT	CASGLGQKATNEKLFF
TRBD2	TRBV10-3	TRBJ2-1	once	TGTGCCATCAGTGAAGCGGGGAGTGAGCAGTTCTTC	CAISEAGSEQFF
TRBD2	TRBV5-1	TRBJ2-5	NA	TGCGCCAGCGGTAGCGGGGGGGCCCAAGAGACCCAGTACTTC	CASGSGGAQETQYF
TRBD1	TRBV19	TRBJ2-7	NA	TGTGCCAGTAGCTTAATTGACAGGGGGGATTCCGAGCAGTACTTC	CASSLIDRGDSEQYF
NA	TRBV19	TRBJ1-2	NA	TGTGCCAGTAGCCCCTTCCTAGGACAGCGCTATGGCTACACCTTC	CASSPFLGQRYGYTF
TRBD1	TRBV19	TRBJ2-2	NA	TGTGCCAGTAGCTTACAGGGGGCTCCTTACACCGGGGAGCTGTTTTTT	CASSLQGAPYTGELFF
TRBD1	TRBV6-5	TRBJ1-2	NA	TGTGCCAGCAGCCTGACAGGGGAGGGTGGCTACACCTTC	CASSLTGEGGYTF
TRBD2	TRBV5-1	TRBJ2-7	NA	TGCGCCAGCAGCTTGGATCGGGGGGCCTACGAGCAGTACTTC	CASSLDRGAYEQYF
NA	TRBV6-1	TRBJ2-1	NA	TGTGCCAGCAGTGGAACGGAAAACAGACAGGAACCCTACAATGAGCAGTTCTTC	CASSGTENRQEPYNEQFF
NA	TRBV25-1	TRBJ1-6	NA	TGTGCCAGCAGTGAACGGCAGGGGTTGGGCTCCTATAATTCACCCCTCCACTTT	CASSERQGLGSYNSPLHF
TRBD2	TRBV4-3	TRBJ2-2	NA	TGCGCCAGCAGCCAAGGACAGGGACTAGCGGGGGGCCGGAACACCGGGGAGCTGTTTTTT	CASSQGQGLAGGRNTGELFF
TRBD1	TRBV6-6	TRBJ1-4	NA	TGTGCCAGCAGTTACAACAGACAGGGGAGGAAGGAAAAACTGTTTTTT	CASSYNRQGRKEKLFF
TRBD1	TRBV5-1	TRBJ1-2	once	TGCGCCAGCAGCTCCAACCCCGGGACAGGTCATGGCTACACCTTC	CASSSNPGTGHGYTF
NA	TRBV5-1	TRBJ2-7	once	TGCGCCAGCAGCTTGGCCTTGGGAAAGGAGGTGTCCGAGCAGTACTTC	CASSLALGKEVSEQYF
NA	TRBV4-1	TRBJ1-4	NA	TGCGCCAGCAGCCAAGTTGGTCAGGGAGGAGAAAAACTGTTTTTT	CASSQVGQGGEKLFF
NA	TRBV5-4	TRBJ1-5	NA	TGTGCCAGCACCTTGGGGGCTGTGGGCAATCAGCCCCAGCATTTT	CASTLGAVGNQPQHF
NA	TRBV23-1	TRBJ1-4	NA	TGCGCCAGCAGTCAGAACAGGGTATCGCTCCGCTCGACGACCAGAACAACTAATGAAAAACTGTTTTTT	CASSQNRVSLRSTTRTTNEKLFF
TRBD2	TRBV2	TRBJ2-7	NA	TGTGCCAGCAAAAGGACTAGCGGGGGGGCTTTCGACTACGAGCAGTACTTC	CASKRTSGGAFDYEQYF
TRBD1	TRBV29-1	TRBJ1-6	NA	TGCAGCGCTACCCTCGGGACAGGGGCTAATTCACCCCTCCACTTT	CSATLGTGANSPLHF
NA	TRBV27	TRBJ1-2	NA	TGTGCCAGCAGTTTAGGGGGCGCGGACGGCTACACCTTC	CASSLGGADGYTF
TRBD1	TRBV5-1	TRBJ2-7	once	TGCGCCAGCAGCCACGCCGTGACAGGGGGCGGCTACGAGCAGTACTTC	CASSHAVTGGGYEQYF
NA	TRBV7-2	TRBJ2-3	NA	TGTGCCAGCAGCTTATGGCCCCCAAGGACAAAGATAACAGATACGCAGTATTTT	CASSLWPPRTKITDTQYF
TRBD2	TRBV7-2	TRBJ2-5	NA	TGTGCCAGCAGCTCCCAAGCGGGGGACAATCTTTTCGGGACCCAGTACTTC	CASSSQAGDNLFGTQYF
NA	TRBV4-3	TRBJ1-1	NA	TGCGCCAGCAGCCAAGATTGGCGGATGAACACTGAAGCTTTCTTT	CASSQDWRMNTEAFF
TRBD1	TRBV28	TRBJ1-1	NA	TGTGCCAGCAGTCAAGCCCCGACAGGGCCTGGGACTGAAGCTTTCTTT	CASSQAPTGPGTEAFF
NA	TRBV6-6	TRBJ1-4	NA	TGTGCCAGCATATCAGGGAATTCGAATGAAAAACTGTTTTTT	CASISGNSNEKLFF
NA	TRBV6-5	TRBJ1-3	many	TGTGCCAGCAGTTTCCGGGACACCCAAACCATATATTTT	CASSFRDTQTIYF
NA	TRBV5-3	TRBJ2-1	NA	TGTGCCAGAAGCTTCCTCCGGGACACGGCGTACAATGAGCAGTTCTTC	CARSFLRDTAYNEQFF